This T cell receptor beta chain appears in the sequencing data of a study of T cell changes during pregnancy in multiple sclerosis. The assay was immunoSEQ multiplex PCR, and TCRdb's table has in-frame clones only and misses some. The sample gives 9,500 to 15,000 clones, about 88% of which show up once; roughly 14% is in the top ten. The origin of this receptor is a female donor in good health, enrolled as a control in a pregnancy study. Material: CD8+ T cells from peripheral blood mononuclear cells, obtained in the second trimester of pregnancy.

As DNA, the CDR3 is TGTGCCAGCTCACCACCGAGGGACACCGTTCGGAACTATGGCTACACCTTC. The encoded protein is CASSPPRDTVRNYGYTF. This chain links TRBV18 with TRBJ1-2, with TRBD1 as a possible D gene (6 bases). The CDR3 runs to 17 residues. The V end lost 0 bases, the J end lost 2 bases, and 16 bases lay between the germline ends. Looked up from germline, CDR1 is KGHSH and CDR2 is LQKENI.